One TCR beta chain is described in this entry. The antigen is undetermined. This record belongs to a study of blood T cells in healthy people across ages. General observations from the study: Any changes in expanded clonotypes were possibly confounded, as donor CMV status remained unknown.

Each donor was a healthy Caucasian individual from Russia, aged roughly 6 to 90. For every donor, a draw yielded approximately 9.9 milliliters of peripheral blood. Researchers isolated at least 6 million PBMCs per sample. The second PCR ran about 6 to 12 cycles with a sample-barcoded 5' primer and J-beta primers. TCRdb itself ran the 5' RACE reads through MiXCR, one entry per CDR3 protein. The table has fewer than 800,000 distinct CDR3 sequences, 49% seen once. V shed 6 bases and J shed 5 bases, with 14 bases lying between them. This CDR3 has 12 residues. Per the germline V gene, CDR1 is DFQATT and CDR2 is SNEGSKA (reference sequence).

The receptor's source is a woman aged 55-69 years in good health. J is TRBJ2-7 and V is TRBV20-1, with TRBD1 as a possible D gene (5 bases). Material for sequencing was blood. DNA of the CDR3: TGCAGTGCAGACAGCCTTTTTGACGAGCAGTACTTC. Protein sequence: CSADSLFDEQYF.